Each of the 2 T cell receptor beta chains below was sequenced from the same sample in a study of molecular identifiers for immune sequencing clone quantification. MiXCR was run by TCRdb on the PCR reads, yielding one entry per CDR3 protein. The sample carries about half a million distinct CDR3 sequences, about 21% recorded once. Sequencing used naive CD8+ T cells from blood, with Jurkat cell RNA spiked in. Subset defined: FACS-sorted CD8+CD4-CCR7+CD45RA+ naive T cells. These receptors were obtained from a human donor in good health. Some libraries in this study had Jurkat cell RNA spiked in.

There are many counts of this clonotype. This chain links TRBV12-3 or TRBV12-4 with TRBJ2-3; 9 bases agree with TRBD1. The CDR3 spans 13 residues. The V gene end was trimmed by 7 bases and the J gene end by 5 bases; junction bases not matched to a gene: 4. CDR3 amino acids: CASKTGGRDTQYF. CDR3 DNA sequence: TGTGCCAGCAAAACAGGGGGCAGAGATACGCAGTATTTT.

The chain is built from TRBV7-6 and TRBJ2-3; tentatively, D is TRBD2 (7 bases). The germline V gene encodes CDR1 SGHVS and CDR2 FNYEAQ. V gave up 2 bases and J gave up 5 bases, with 14 bases separating them. This CDR3 region has 15 residues. The CDR3 protein is CASSLSGGTEDTQYF. The DNA of the CDR3 is TGTGCCAGCAGCTTATCGGGGGGCACAGAAGATACGCAGTATTTT.